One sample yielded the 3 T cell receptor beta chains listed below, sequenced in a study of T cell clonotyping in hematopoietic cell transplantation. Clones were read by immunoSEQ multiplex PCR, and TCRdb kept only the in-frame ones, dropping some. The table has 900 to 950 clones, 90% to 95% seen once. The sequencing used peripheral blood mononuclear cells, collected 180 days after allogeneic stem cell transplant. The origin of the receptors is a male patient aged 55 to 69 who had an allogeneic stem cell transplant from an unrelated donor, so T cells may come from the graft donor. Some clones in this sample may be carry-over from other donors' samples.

CDR3 sequence (DNA): TGCGCCAGCAGTGGATATCAGGGGGGGAACTATGGCTACACCTTC. It specifies CASSGYQGGNYGYTF. This rearrangement joins TRBV5-1 to TRBJ1-2; 7 bases are a match to TRBD1. V dropped 5 bases and J dropped 2; count of bases not matched to a gene: 9. This CDR3 spans 15 amino acids. Germline CDR1 is SGHRS and CDR2 is YFSETQ. Based on the CDR3 plus reference TRBV5-1 and TRBJ1-2, the full variable domain is KAGVTQTPRYLIKTRGQQVTLSCSPISGHRSVSWYQQTPGQGLQFLFEYFSETQRNKGNFPGRFSGRQFSNSRSEMNVSTLELGDSALYLCASSGYQGGNYGYTFGSGTRLTVV.

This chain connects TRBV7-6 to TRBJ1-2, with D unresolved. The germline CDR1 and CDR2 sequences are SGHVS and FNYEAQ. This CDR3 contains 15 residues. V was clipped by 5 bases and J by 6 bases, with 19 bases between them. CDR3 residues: CASSTGRSPVDGYTF. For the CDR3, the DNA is TGTGCCAGCAGCACTGGTCGGTCCCCCGTAGATGGCTACACCTTC.

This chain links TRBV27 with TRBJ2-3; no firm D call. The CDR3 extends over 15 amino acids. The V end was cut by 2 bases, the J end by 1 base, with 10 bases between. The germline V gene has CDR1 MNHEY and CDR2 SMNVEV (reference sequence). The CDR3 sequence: CASSLRSRGTDTQYF. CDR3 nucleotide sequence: TGTGCCAGCAGTTTACGGTCGCGTGGCACAGATACGCAGTATTTT.